This T cell receptor beta chain was identified during a study of blood T cell repertoires in COVID-19 (TCRdb year 2020). Turning to the overall study: Samples from collaborators originated in the United States, Italy and Spain and spanned both the acute and convalescent phases of COVID-19. Where available, HLA class I and class II types were obtained from metadata supplied by the sample provider rather than from assay-based typing. The repertoires were released in a freely available public database meant as a resource for research on the immune response to SARS-CoV-2. A de-identified subject ID, COVID-19 status, age in years and sex were almost always included in the sample metadata. Subjects who had been exposed to COVID-19, were actively infected with it, or had recovered from it provided the deeply sampled blood TCRbeta repertoires that made up the dataset. Samples were obtained from the ongoing ImmuneRACE study (first 160 participants) and from 1,254 subjects provided by 6 global collaborators. The material from the prospective study consisted of cDNA or gDNA derived from T cells, B-cell-depleted T cells, or PBMCs. Results and caveats for the whole study, not just this receptor: The quantity of clinical and demographic metadata differed by source and by participant and was supplied without curation.

Notes on this clone: The target of this receptor is not known. Base qualities are not provided; no much larger clone lies one nucleotide away.

Whole blood was collected in K2EDTA tubes by collaborating institutions according to the institutions' own protocols. For TCRbeta analysis, collaborator samples were shipped as frozen whole blood, as isolated PBMCs, or as DNA extracted from either sample type. The immunoSEQ Assay, a bias-controlled multiplex PCR, was used to amplify TCRbeta CDR3 regions from genomic DNA. In the authors' own workflow: The number of nucleated cells in each sample was estimated from the amplification of reference gene primers within the assay. To quantify the absolute abundance of each unique TCRbeta CDR3 rearrangement, sequence reads were collapsed and filtered. For each sample, productive Simpson clonality was calculated as the square root of Simpson's diversity index over productive rearrangements. Here the immuneACCESS table is served through TCRdb, limited to in-frame sequences with V and J called. Missing clones are a known gap in these copies; in checked studies unresolved V genes cover under half, and the rest lacks a known reason. The V and J calls and the clone size are those of that table, but D and trimming were determined from the DNA. In this sample the table shows around 100,000 clones, 75% to 90% of which occur a single time. About 11% of the sample is taken by the ten largest.

Trimming removed 7 bases from V and 6 bases from J; the gene matches leave 5 bases unexplained. From cysteine to phenylalanine, the CDR3 is 15 amino acids long. Only the CDR3 DNA stays, 45 bases, in frame from base 1. For CDR1 and CDR2, the germline V gene lists MNHEY and SVGAGI. Recombination connected TRBV6-5 to TRBJ2-1, and 14 junction bases match TRBD2. This TCR was recovered from a human donor in a cohort sampled during active COVID-19. The specimen was peripheral blood. DNA sequence: TGTGCCAGCAAGACTAGCGGGGGGGCAAGCAATGAGCAGTTCTTC. Its protein reads: CASKTSGGASNEQFF.